This TCR beta chain stems from a study of T cells in Graves' hyperthyroidism and ophthalmopathy (dated by TCRdb to between 2018 and 2021). Broadly, across the study: Peripheral blood samples were taken at the time of initial diagnosis, prior to any treatment. For training and testing, the 80 to 100 patients in the discovery cohort were randomly divided in a 7:3 ratio. TCR V-J signatures able to tell the groups apart were searched for in a discovery cohort of more than 90 patients, of whom 43 had Graves' ophthalmopathy and about 60 had stable Graves' hyperthyroidism. Once sampling was done, hyperthyroidism patients were given methimazole at a starting dose of 30 mg daily, whereas ophthalmopathy patients were given high-dose intravenous methylprednisolone. In about 6 Graves' hyperthyroidism patients, the study also compared T-cell repertoires from thyroid tissue with T-cell repertoires from blood. Whether ophthalmopathy could be predicted prospectively was tested in an independent validation cohort made up of roughly 19 hyperthyroidism patients plus 17 patients who later progressed to ophthalmopathy. The paper reports TCR Vbeta CDR3 sequencing of more than 120 peripheral blood samples: approximately 41 ophthalmopathy, roughly 80 hyperthyroidism and 17 progressor patients.

This clonotype was seen ten or more times. Its antigen is currently not known. No much larger clonotype is one base removed from it; base qualities were not supplied. The TCR beta CDR3 regions were amplified from RNA transcripts. A first-round RT-PCR of the TCR CDR3 used the HTBI primer set with the Qiagen OneStep RT-PCR kit. Libraries were constructed in a second round of multiplex PCR, after which size selection and purification were performed. Paired-end sequencing of the libraries was performed with 100 bp reads on an Illumina HiSeq2000. The original methods were these. Raw data were processed with SOAPnuke, discarding reads with adapters, uncalled bases, mean Phred below 15, or no exact constant-primer or identifier match. High-quality paired reads were merged with COPE v1.2.5, and unique nucleotide sequences were defined as clonotypes. MiTCR v1.1 was used to align the clonotypes against IMGT TRBV, TRBD and TRBJ reference segments. Analysis was restricted to V-J combinations with a frequency above 0.0001, which covered 99.2% of repertoires. The TCS score was defined as the ratio of F50 (clonal expansion) to E x V (chaos), calculated using BLOSUM62-based TCRdist between CDR3 peptides within each V-J. Welch's t-statistics and random forest reduced fewer than 550 V-J features to 10 to 15, which were used in a naive Bayes classifier (R e1071). Using fastp at Q25 and MiXCR, TCRdb reprocessed the public reads and kept productive beta chains. When rows share a CDR3 protein, they turn into one entry using the most common DNA and genes. The V and J calls and clone size are TCRdb's, not the authors'. This sample lists approximately 200,000 distinct CDR3 sequences; 15% to 20% were detected once. The ten top clones hold about 48% of the sample.

Graves' hyperthyroidism was defined as stable when no progression to ophthalmopathy occurred over 18 months of follow-up. Hyperthyroidism patients were aged 18 to 65 years and newly diagnosed, with disease duration of less than 2 months. Any patient with an uncontrolled infection, another autoimmune disease, pregnancy or lactation was excluded. Diagnoses relied on clinical symptoms, serum thyroxine and TRAb, thyroid ultrasound and orbital computed tomography. Ficoll-Paque density gradient centrifugation was used to isolate PBMCs from around 10 ml of fresh peripheral blood. Trizol reagent was used to extract total RNA, and RNA quality was then checked on an Agilent 2100 Bioanalyzer. The paper's findings and limits, for the study overall: Most expanded thyroid clonotypes (frequency above 0.001) were also detected in blood, suggesting blood repertoires may reflect thyroid immune responses. In validation, progression to ophthalmopathy was predicted by the model with approximately 67% sensitivity and approximately 78% specificity, a median of 6.5 months before onset. No statistical method was used to fix the sample size in advance, and group allocation was not hidden from the investigators. A model built on a 13 V-J signature distinguished ophthalmopathy from stable hyperthyroidism, reaching about 88% sensitivity and 81.08% specificity in cross-validation and 80%/75% in testing.

The germline ends are 9 bases apart after V is trimmed by 0 bases and J by 3 bases. The germline V gene supplies CDR1 SGHTA and CDR2 FQGNSA. The CDR3, from cysteine to phenylalanine, totals 15 residues. The retained sequence is limited to the CDR3, 45 bases, with the frame set at the first base. The V and J genes are TRBV7-2 and TRBJ2-1; the D gene cannot be named for sure. Sequencing was carried out using blood. The receptor's source is a man between 40 and 49 years old with Graves' hyperthyroidism. The DNA sequence is TGTGCCAGCAGCTTAGCGCTATACTACTACAATGAGCAGTTCTTC. Its protein is CASSLALYYYNEQFF. This CDR3, with the reference TRBV7-2 and TRBJ2-1 proteins standing in past its ends, gives the full variable domain GAGVSQSPSNKVTEKGKDVELRCDPISGHTALYWYRQSLGQGLEFLIYFQGNSAPDKSGLPSDRFSAERTGGSVSTLTIQRTQQEDSAVYLCASSLALYYYNEQFFGPGTRLTVL.